One sample yielded the 5 T cell receptor beta chains listed below, sequenced in a study of T cell changes during pregnancy in multiple sclerosis. Produced via immunoSEQ multiplex PCR; TCRdb's table is partial and in-frame only. The data show about 71,000 clones, with roughly 92% seen just once and roughly 1.2% held by the top ten. The input for sequencing was peripheral blood, taken in the third trimester of pregnancy. Receptors were obtained from a female donor with multiple sclerosis, enrolled in a pregnancy study.

The CDR3 loop reads CAWSVLNLGGNTIYF. Here the CDR3 DNA reads TGTGCCTGGAGTGTCCTAAACCTCGGTGGAAACACCATATATTTT. The chain recombines TRBV30 with TRBJ1-3; D not resolved. There are 15 residues in the CDR3. V was shortened by 0 bases and J by 3 bases, with 12 bases between the two germline ends. The germline CDR1 and CDR2 sequences are GTSNPN and SVGIG (reference sequence).

The genes are TRBV28 and TRBJ1-2; the match to TRBD1 covers 7 bases. The V gene's germline CDR1 is MDHEN and CDR2 SYDVKM. The CDR3 spans 13 residues. The J segment lost 3 bases and the V segment lost 11 bases, leaving 9 bases of the junction unmatched. CDR3 region: CACKGTAYYGYTF. In nucleotides, the CDR3 is TGTGCCTGCAAAGGGACAGCGTACTATGGCTACACCTTC.

The rearrangement uses TRBV5-1 and TRBJ2-7, with unresolved D. The germline V gene encodes CDR1 SGHRS and CDR2 YFSETQ. The CDR3 spans 13 residues. V lost 0 bases and J lost 3, with 7 bases in between. The CDR3 region is CASSLGEYYEQYF. Written as DNA, the CDR3 is TGCGCCAGCAGCTTGGGCGAATACTACGAGCAGTACTTC.

The chain joins TRBV28 to TRBJ2-7; 9 bases are a match to TRBD1. This CDR3 spans 18 amino acids. The V gene end was trimmed by 5 bases and the J gene end by 3 bases; junction bases not matched to a gene: 17. Germline V CDR1 and CDR2: MDHEN, SYDVKM. This CDR3 reads CASSPAGQGSPLNYEQYF. The CDR3 region has the DNA TGTGCCAGCAGTCCCGCGGGACAGGGTAGTCCTCTTAACTACGAGCAGTACTTC.

The chain combines TRBV30 with TRBJ1-2, with TRBD1 matching over 7 bases. The V gene's germline CDR1 is GTSNPN and CDR2 SVGIG (reference sequence). The CDR3 sequence is 14 residues long. The V and J ends lost 1 base and 5 bases, in that order; junction bases with no gene match: 7. The CDR3 nucleotides read TGTGCCTGGAGTGGACAGGGAAGTGCTTATGGCTACACCTTC. Protein sequence: CAWSGQGSAYGYTF.